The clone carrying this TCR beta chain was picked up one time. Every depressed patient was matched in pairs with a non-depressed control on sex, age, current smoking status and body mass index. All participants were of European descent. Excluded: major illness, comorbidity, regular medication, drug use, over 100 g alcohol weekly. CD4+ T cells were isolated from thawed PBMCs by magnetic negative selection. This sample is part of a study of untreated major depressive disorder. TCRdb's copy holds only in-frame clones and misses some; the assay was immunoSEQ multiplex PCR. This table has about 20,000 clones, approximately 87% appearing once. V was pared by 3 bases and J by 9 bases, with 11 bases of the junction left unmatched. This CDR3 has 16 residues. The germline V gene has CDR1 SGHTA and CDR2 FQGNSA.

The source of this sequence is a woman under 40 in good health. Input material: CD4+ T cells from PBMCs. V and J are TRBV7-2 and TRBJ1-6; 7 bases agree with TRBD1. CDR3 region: CASSFRSPAGGSPLHF. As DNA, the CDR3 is TGTGCCAGCAGCTTTAGATCCCCAGCAGGGGGTTCACCCCTCCACTTT. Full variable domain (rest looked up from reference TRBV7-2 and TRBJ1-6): GAGVSQSPSNKVTEKGKDVELRCDPISGHTALYWYRQSLGQGLEFLIYFQGNSAPDKSGLPSDRFSAERTGGSVSTLTIQRTQQEDSAVYLCASSFRSPAGGSPLHFGNGTRLTVT.